The 27 T cell receptor beta chains below come from one sample, sequenced in a study of technical replicates of blood from a handful of donors. Produced via immunoSEQ multiplex PCR; TCRdb's table is partial and in-frame only. Here the sample spans about 100,000 clones, about 96% being singletons. The sample consisted of T cells isolated from PBMCs. Receptors originate from a human donor in good health.

The CDR3 DNA sequence: TGTGCCAGCAGTTTATCGATCGACAGGACGAACACCGGGGAGCTGTTTTTT. Translating gives CASSLSIDRTNTGELFF. This chain joins TRBV27 and TRBJ2-2, with D possibly matching TRBD1 (6 bases). The CDR3 is 17 residues long. Trimming shortened V by 0 bases and J by 0 bases, and 11 bases separated the two germline ends. Germline lookup yields CDR1 MNHEY and CDR2 SMNVEV (reference sequence).

The chain employs TRBV2 and TRBJ1-2, with 7 bases fitting TRBD1. The CDR3 is made up of 13 amino acids. V was clipped by 7 bases and J by 3 bases; unmatched bases: 5. In germline, CDR1 is SNHLY, CDR2 FYNNEI. CDR3 region: CASKGQPDYGYTF. Here the CDR3 DNA reads TGTGCCAGCAAGGGACAGCCCGACTATGGCTACACCTTC.

The chain has TRBV7-9 and TRBJ1-2; the D is unclear. The CDR3 has 15 residues. Germline CDR1 and CDR2: SEHNR and FQNEAQ (reference sequence). Trimming took off 1 base at V and 2 bases at J, with 11 bases between the two ends. The CDR3 DNA reads TGTGCCAGCAGCTTAGGGAGGGAACGGAACTATGGCTACACCTTC. Its protein is CASSLGRERNYGYTF.

V usage is TRBV19 and J usage is TRBJ2-1, with a weak D call TRBD2 (5 bases). Germline V gene sequence: CDR1 LNHDA, CDR2 SQIVND (reference sequence). V lost 4 bases to trimming and J lost 6 bases, with 13 bases between them. The CDR3 runs to 14 residues. CDR3 region: CASSRGEGVNEQFF. For the CDR3, the DNA is TGTGCCAGTAGTAGGGGTGAGGGAGTCAATGAGCAGTTCTTC.

V and J are TRBV13 and TRBJ1-1; D not certain. The CDR3 covers 12 residues. Trimming took off 4 bases at V and 3 bases at J, with 6 bases between the two ends. In germline, CDR1 is PRHDT, CDR2 FYEKMQ (reference sequence). The CDR3 nucleotides are TGTGCCAGCAGCTCCCTTGACACTGAAGCTTTCTTT. This translates into CASSSLDTEAFF. Together with reference TRBV13 and TRBJ1-1, the CDR3 gives the full variable domain: AAGVIQSPRHLIKEKRETATLKCYPIPRHDTVYWYQQGPGQDPQFLISFYEKMQSDKGSIPDRFSAQQFSDYHSELNMSSLELGDSALYFCASSSLDTEAFFGQGTRLTVV.

The count of this clone is one. The chain couples TRBV18 to TRBJ2-6; the match to TRBD1 covers 10 bases. The CDR3 runs to 18 residues. Germline CDR1 KGHSH, CDR2 LQKENI. V was pared by 1 base and J by 2 bases, with 5 bases of the junction left unmatched. The CDR3 is CASSPLGTGVPGANVLTF. The CDR3 nucleotides read TGTGCCAGCTCACCACTCGGGACAGGGGTACCTGGGGCCAACGTCCTGACTTTC.

The chain joins TRBV27 to TRBJ2-1, with D maybe TRBD2 (5 bases). With 3 bases removed from V and 7 bases from J, the gap between germline ends came to 13 bases. The CDR3 length is 14 residues. Germline loops: CDR1 MNHEY, CDR2 SMNVEV (reference sequence). CDR3 loop: CASSLSVSGNEQFF. DNA for the CDR3: TGTGCCAGCAGTTTGTCAGTTTCGGGGAATGAGCAGTTCTTC.

The CDR3 protein is CASSPGGYSNQPQHF. The CDR3 DNA sequence: TGTGCCAGCAGCCCCGGTGGTTATAGCAATCAGCCCCAGCATTTT. The chain uses TRBV7-2 and TRBJ1-5, with D uncertain. In germline, CDR1 is SGHTA, CDR2 FQGNSA. V lost 5 bases and J 0 bases, leaving 11 bases between the germline ends. CDR3 length equals 15 residues.

The chain combines TRBV4-3 with TRBJ2-1; D might be TRBD2 (6 bases). Germline assignment: CDR1 LGHNA and CDR2 YSLEER. This CDR3 has 13 amino acids. V gave up 5 bases and J gave up 6 bases, with 11 bases separating them. The CDR3 protein is CASSSGTVNEQFF. CDR3 in DNA: TGCGCCAGCAGCTCTGGGACTGTCAATGAGCAGTTCTTC.

The V gene is TRBV12-2, the J gene TRBJ2-1; the table gives TRBD2 as D, unverified against the DNA. TRBV12-2 is an annotated pseudogene. The CDR3 is made up of 15 amino acids. This chain's CDR3 is CASPVLAGEANEQFF. The CDR3 DNA reads TGTGCAAGTCCCGTTCTAGCGGGAGAAGCCAATGAGCAGTTCTTC.

V and J are TRBV11-2 and TRBJ2-5, with D perhaps matching TRBD1 (7 bases). This CDR3 contains 16 residues. V lost 5 bases and J 2 bases, leaving 18 bases between the germline ends. Germline CDR1 SGHAT, CDR2 FQNNGV. This chain's CDR3 is CASSQGVYGSQETQYF. The CDR3 DNA reads TGTGCCAGCAGCCAGGGGGTTTACGGGAGTCAAGAGACCCAGTACTTC.

V and J are TRBV11-2 and TRBJ2-2; TRBD1 might be the D (6 bases). The CDR3 runs to 16 residues. Trimming shortened V by 4 bases and J by 9 bases, and 21 bases separated the two germline ends. Looked up from germline, CDR1 is SGHAT and CDR2 is FQNNGV. CDR3 loop: CASSSIQGKGVRELFF. For the CDR3, the DNA is TGTGCCAGCAGCTCCATCCAGGGGAAGGGTGTTCGGGAGCTGTTTTTT.

The chain links TRBV15 to TRBJ1-1; D gene ambiguous. Germline CDR1 and CDR2: LNHNV and YYDKDF (reference sequence). V gave up 3 bases and J gave up 7 bases, with 9 bases separating them. The CDR3 covers 12 residues. The CDR3 DNA reads TGTGCCACCAGCAGGCGCGGCGGTGAAGCTTTCTTT. Its protein product is CATSRRGGEAFF. Variable domain in full (rest from reference TRBV15 and TRBJ1-1): DAMVIQNPRYQVTQFGKPVTLSCSQTLNHNVMYWYQQKSSQAPKLLFHYYDKDFNNEADTPDNFQSRRPNTSFCFLDIRSPGLGDTAMYLCATSRRGGEAFFGQGTRLTVV.

The chain links TRBV29-1 to TRBJ2-7; D not certain. The CDR3 runs 13 residues. Germline-derived CDR1 and CDR2 are SQVTM and ANQGSEA. Trimming removed 6 bases from V and 4 bases from J, with 16 bases in between. CDR3 sequence (DNA): TGCAGCGTGCTGACTGTCTCTACTTACGAGCAGTACTTC. This encodes CSVLTVSTYEQYF.

The rearrangement joins TRBV6-5 to TRBJ1-2; perhaps TRBD1 as D (5 bases). The germline CDR1 and CDR2 sequences are MNHEY and SVGAGI. Between the trimmed V and J ends, which lost 0 bases and 7 bases, there was a span of 9 bases. CDR3 length: 13 amino acids. Written as DNA, the CDR3 is TGTGCCAGCAGTTACTCGAGACAGCTTGGCTACACCTTC. Protein sequence: CASSYSRQLGYTF.

CDR3 DNA: TGTGCCAGCAGCCCCAGCGGGGGCCATCAGTACTTC. Protein: CASSPSGGHQYF. V gene TRBV7-2 combines with J gene TRBJ2-7, with 8 bases lining up with TRBD2. This CDR3 has 12 amino acids. The ends lost 5 bases at V and 10 bases at J; junction bases unmatched: 7. Germline V CDR1 and CDR2: SGHTA, FQGNSA. The variable domain in full, completed from reference TRBV7-2 and TRBJ2-7, reads GAGVSQSPSNKVTEKGKDVELRCDPISGHTALYWYRQSLGQGLEFLIYFQGNSAPDKSGLPSDRFSAERTGGSVSTLTIQRTQQEDSAVYLCASSPSGGHQYFGPGTRLTVT.

This clone was recorded only once. The V gene is TRBV19, the J gene TRBJ2-2; 7 bases fit TRBD2. Trimming removed 6 bases from V and 2 bases from J; junction bases left unmatched: 6. Germline lookup yields CDR1 LNHDA and CDR2 SQIVND (reference sequence). The CDR3 sequence is 15 residues long. CDR3 sequence (DNA): TGTGCCAGTAGGCGGTCTAGCGGAAACACCGGGGAGCTGTTTTTT. Its protein product is CASRRSSGNTGELFF.

The chain combines TRBV19 with TRBJ1-5, with D possibly being TRBD1 (5 bases). The V gene's germline CDR1 is LNHDA and CDR2 SQIVND (reference sequence). With 5 bases removed from V and 6 bases from J, the gap between germline ends came to 14 bases. The CDR3 has 14 residues. This CDR3 reads CASSPGRGPQPQHF. Here the CDR3 DNA reads TGTGCCAGTAGTCCGGGGCGGGGCCCTCAGCCCCAGCATTTT.

The CDR3 coding sequence is TGTGCCAGTAGTATGGCCGCCTTGGGGCTTGGCAATCAGCCCCAGCATTTT. Translation gives CASSMAALGLGNQPQHF. This rearrangement joins TRBV19 to TRBJ1-5; weak D call: TRBD1 (5 bases). Germline values: CDR1 LNHDA, CDR2 SQIVND (reference sequence). The V gene lost 3 bases and the J gene lost 2 bases, with 17 bases spanning the gap. This CDR3 region has 17 residues.

V and J are TRBV2 and TRBJ2-7, with D possibly TRBD2 on 5 matching bases. Germline lookup yields CDR1 SNHLY and CDR2 FYNNEI. Trimming shortened V by 10 bases and J by 3 bases, and 10 bases separated the two germline ends. The CDR3 length is 11 residues. For the CDR3, the DNA is TGTGCCACCGGGGTCATCTACGAGCAGTACTTC. It specifies CATGVIYEQYF.

V usage is TRBV7-9 and J usage is TRBJ1-5; D remains ambiguous. Germline loops: CDR1 SEHNR, CDR2 FQNEAQ (reference sequence). The CDR3 runs 14 residues. Trimming removed 1 base at V and 6 bases at J, with 10 bases between. CDR3 in amino acids: CASSLGYGRQPQHF. The DNA of the CDR3 is TGTGCCAGCAGCTTAGGGTACGGTCGTCAGCCCCAGCATTTT.

The chain joins TRBV7-3 to TRBJ2-5; D might be TRBD1 (6 bases). Germline V gene data show CDR1 as SGHTA and CDR2 as FQGTGA. The V gene lost 5 bases and the J gene lost 5 bases, with 21 bases spanning the gap. The CDR3 is made up of 16 amino acids. CDR3 nucleotide sequence: TGTGCCAGCAGCAGGGGGTTTGGGGGAAATCGGGAGACCCAGTACTTC. Its protein is CASSRGFGGNRETQYF.

This clone was recorded once. This chain joins TRBV6-6 and TRBJ1-3; possibly TRBD1 for D (5 bases). The CDR3 consists of 16 residues. Germline V lookup: CDR1 MNHNY, CDR2 SVGAGI (reference sequence). Trimming took off 6 bases at V and 2 bases at J, with 17 bases between the two ends. The CDR3 bases are TGTGCCAGCAGCACCGACAGCCTGGTCACTGGAAACACCATATATTTT. This translates into CASSTDSLVTGNTIYF.

The chain is built from TRBV9 and TRBJ2-2, with D possibly TRBD2 on 7 matching bases. The CDR3 extends over 15 amino acids. With 4 bases removed from V and 5 bases from J, the gap between germline ends came to 15 bases. Germline V gene sequence: CDR1 SGDLS, CDR2 YYNGEE. The DNA of the CDR3 is TGTGCCAGCAGCTCAAGGGGGGGGAGTACCGGGGAGCTGTTTTTT. This encodes CASSSRGGSTGELFF.

CDR3: CASSQVVAGGSYEQYF. CDR3 sequence (DNA): TGCGCCAGCAGCCAAGTGGTAGCGGGAGGATCCTACGAGCAGTACTTC. This sequence joins TRBV4-1 and TRBJ2-7, with 10 bases fitting TRBD2. The CDR3 totals 16 residues. The germline gives CDR1 MGHRA, CDR2 YSYEKL. Trimming removed 1 base from V and 1 base from J; junction bases left unmatched: 4.

The rearrangement joins TRBV6-6 to TRBJ2-3; TRBD1 might be the D (6 bases). The CDR3 loop spans 12 amino acids. CDR1 and CDR2 from the germline V gene are MNHNY and SVGAGI (reference sequence). Trimming removed 6 bases from V and 5 bases from J, with 9 bases in between. Here the CDR3 DNA reads TGTGCCAGCAGCTCCAGGGGAGATACGCAGTATTTT. Its protein product is CASSSRGDTQYF.

The rearrangement uses TRBV28 and TRBJ1-5, with TRBD1 matching 7 bases. The CDR3 has 14 residues. The V segment lost 6 bases and the J segment 6 bases; nucleotides outside the gene matches: 8. CDR1 and CDR2 (germline): MDHEN, SYDVKM. The CDR3 sequence is CASSRTGKGQPQHF. The CDR3, as DNA: TGTGCCAGCAGCCGGACAGGAAAAGGTCAGCCCCAGCATTTT.